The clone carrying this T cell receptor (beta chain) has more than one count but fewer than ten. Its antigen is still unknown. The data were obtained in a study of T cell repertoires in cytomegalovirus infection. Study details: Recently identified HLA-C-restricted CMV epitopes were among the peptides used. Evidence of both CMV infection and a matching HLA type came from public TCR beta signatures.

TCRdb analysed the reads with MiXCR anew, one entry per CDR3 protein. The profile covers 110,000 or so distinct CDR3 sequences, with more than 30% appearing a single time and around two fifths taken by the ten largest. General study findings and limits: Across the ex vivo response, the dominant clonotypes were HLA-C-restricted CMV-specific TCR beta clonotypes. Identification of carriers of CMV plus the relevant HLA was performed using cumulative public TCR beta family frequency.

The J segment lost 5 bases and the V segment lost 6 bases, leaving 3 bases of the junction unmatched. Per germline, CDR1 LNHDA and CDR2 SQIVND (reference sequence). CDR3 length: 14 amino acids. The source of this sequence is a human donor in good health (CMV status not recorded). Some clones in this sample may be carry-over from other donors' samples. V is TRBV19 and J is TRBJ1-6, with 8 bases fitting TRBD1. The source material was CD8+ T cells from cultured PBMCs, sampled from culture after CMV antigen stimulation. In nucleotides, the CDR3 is TGTGCCAGTAGGCTCAGGGGGCATAATTCACCCCTCCACTTT. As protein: CASRLRGHNSPLHF.